The source of this T cell receptor beta chain is a study of regulatory T cells in long-lasting Graves disease. Study-level points and caveats: The number of shared public clonotypes was higher in persistent patients (about 2,700) than new patients (roughly 970).

The time point here: newly diagnosed GD, antithyroid drugs for less than 3 months. Generation of the TCR library employed RNA extracted from PBMCs. Through Arm-PCR of CDR3 regions and iRepertoire HTBI primers, TCR beta libraries were built. TCRdb re-analysed the multiplex PCR reads in MiXCR, keeping a single row per CDR3 protein. The data show about 540,000 distinct CDR3 sequences, 13% seen once. This clonotype has just a few counts. Its antigen is currently unknown. These data were also filed under a second study, of T cells in Graves' hyperthyroidism and ophthalmopathy.

The input for sequencing was peripheral blood mononuclear cells (PBMCs), taken at new diagnosis, from a patient treated with antithyroid drugs. This TCR was recovered from a man aged 30 to 39 with Graves disease.

The CDR3 DNA sequence: TGTGCCAGCAGTCCCCTGCGGGAGGGTTCGGGCGAGCAGTACTTC. It translates to CASSPLREGSGEQYF. The gene calls are TRBV6-1 and TRBJ2-7; the match to TRBD2 covers 9 bases. This CDR3 has 15 amino acids. V shed 5 bases, J shed 6 bases, and the junction held 11 bases outside the gene matches. Germline V gene data show CDR1 as MNHNS and CDR2 as SASEGT.